This T cell receptor (beta chain) was documented in a study of tumor-infiltrating lymphocytes in oesophageal squamous cell carcinoma. Germline V CDR1 and CDR2: SGHNT, YYREEE (reference sequence). There are 15 residues in the CDR3. TCRdb passed the PCR reads through MiXCR, listing each CDR3 protein once. Of 20,000 to 25,000 distinct CDR3 sequences in the sample, more than 30% were seen once. This receptor was taken from a male donor with esophageal squamous cell carcinoma. Sequenced sample: esophageal tumor tissue. The chain joins TRBV5-4 to TRBJ2-1; 7 nucleotides line up with TRBD1. The J call is in doubt because the DNA end fits TRBJ2-7 better. The CDR3 region has the DNA TGTGCCAGCAGCTTGGGCCGACAGGGAAGACACGAGCAGTACTTC. The encoded protein is CASSLGRQGRHEQYF.